This T cell receptor (beta chain) originates from a study of lung T cells in sarcoidosis with Löfgren's syndrome. For the study at large: Sarcoidosis features CD4+ T cell accumulation in bronchoalveolar lavage fluid.

Notes on the study in general: Multiple Löfgren's syndrome patients reportedly shared TRAV12-1 and TRBV2 CDR3 motifs, suggesting public CD4+ TCRs.

Germline V lookup: CDR1 SGHTA, CDR2 FQGTGA. The CDR3 contains 14 residues. V gave up 2 bases and J gave up 2 bases, with 9 bases separating them. One entry per CDR3 protein, called by TCRdb with MiXCR from the reads. The sample records 15,000 to 20,000 distinct CDR3 sequences, about a fifth being singletons. This clonotype has a count of ten or more. No antigen is known for it. The sequence was collected from a human donor with sarcoidosis (Löfgren's syndrome or another form), or a control subject (not recorded which). The chain is built from TRBV7-3 and TRBJ1-1; possibly TRBD1 for D (5 bases). Sequences were obtained from CD4+ T cells from PBMCs. The CDR3 is CASSLDRINTEAFF. DNA of the CDR3: TGTGCCAGCAGCTTAGACAGAATAAACACTGAAGCTTTCTTT.